Sequencing of this T cell receptor beta chain was carried out in a study of control samples from healthy donors and cancer patients. The ends lost 5 bases at V and 4 bases at J; junction bases unmatched: 2. Germline V gene sequence: CDR1 SNHLY, CDR2 FYNNEI. This CDR3 is built from 14 residues. Here immunoSEQ multiplex PCR was the method, and the copy in TCRdb shows in-frame clones only, minus some. This repertoire shows under 150,000 clones, 80% to 95% found once; its top ten account for approximately 10%. This clone was picked up one time. Sequenced material: blood. The chain combines TRBV2 with TRBJ2-1; 10 bases map to TRBD2. This receptor was taken from a man aged 30 to 45 in good health. The DNA of the CDR3 is TGTGCCAGCAGTCTGGGACTAGCGTACAATGAGCAGTTCTTC. Translation: CASSLGLAYNEQFF. Drawing the rest from reference TRBV2 and TRBJ2-1, the complete variable domain is EPEVTQTPSHQVTQMGQEVILRCVPISNHLYFYWYRQILGQKVEFLVSFYNNEISEKSEIFDDQFSVERPDGSNFTLKIRSTKLEDSAMYFCASSLGLAYNEQFFGPGTRLTVL.